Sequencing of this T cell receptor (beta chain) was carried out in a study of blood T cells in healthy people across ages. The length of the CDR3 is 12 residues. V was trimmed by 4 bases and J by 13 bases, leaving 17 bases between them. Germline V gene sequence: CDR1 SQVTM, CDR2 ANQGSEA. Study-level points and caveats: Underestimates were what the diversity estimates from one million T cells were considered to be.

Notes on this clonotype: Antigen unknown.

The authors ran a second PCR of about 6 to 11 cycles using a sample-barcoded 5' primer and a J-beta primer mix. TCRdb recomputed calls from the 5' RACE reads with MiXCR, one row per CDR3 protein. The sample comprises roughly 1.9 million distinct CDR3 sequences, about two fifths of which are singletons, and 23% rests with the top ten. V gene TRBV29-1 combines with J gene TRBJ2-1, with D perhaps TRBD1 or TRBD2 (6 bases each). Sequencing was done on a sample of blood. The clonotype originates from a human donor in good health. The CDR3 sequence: CSVAGGQETQFF. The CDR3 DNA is TGCAGCGTTGCCGGGGGACAAGAGACCCAGTTCTTC.